A single sample gave rise to the 20 T cell receptor beta chains below, sequenced in a study of blood T cell repertoires in COVID-19. Only in-frame clones appear in the TCRdb table, and some are missing; sequencing was by immunoSEQ multiplex PCR. The table has about 66,000 clones, 65% to 90% seen once; the top ten hold under 7%. Specimen: peripheral blood. All receptors derive from a man aged 55 to 70 with acute or convalescent COVID-19.

The chain couples TRBV27 to TRBJ2-2; the D gene is possibly TRBD2 (6 bases). The CDR3 covers 14 residues. Germline CDR1 MNHEY, CDR2 SMNVEV (reference sequence). Trimming removed 6 bases from V and 5 bases from J, with 13 bases in between. CDR3 nucleotide sequence: TGTGCCAGCAGCCCTAATCGGGGGACCGGGGAGCTGTTTTTT. Protein product: CASSPNRGTGELFF.

This chain uses TRBV6-1 with TRBJ1-6, with D possibly being TRBD1 (6 bases). The CDR3 has 16 residues. Trimming took off 4 bases at V and 7 bases at J, with 17 bases between the two ends. CDR1 is MNHNS, CDR2 SASEGT, per germline. CDR3 protein: CASSGGALRGNSPLHF. The CDR3 DNA sequence: TGTGCCAGCAGTGGAGGCGCGCTCAGGGGCAATTCACCCCTCCACTTT.

Only one count was recorded for this clone. This rearrangement joins TRBV29-1 to TRBJ1-1; TRBD1 might be the D (5 bases). Trimming left V 4 bases short and J 5 bases short, with 17 bases between. CDR3 length: 14 residues. From germline, CDR1 is SQVTM and CDR2 ANQGSEA. CDR3: CSVVAGGGWTEAFF. CDR3 DNA sequence: TGCAGCGTTGTCGCGGGGGGAGGGTGGACTGAAGCTTTCTTT. The variable domain in full, with the rest retrieved from reference TRBV29-1 and TRBJ1-1, is SAVISQKPSRDICQRGTSLTIQCQVDSQVTMMFWYRQQPGQSLTLIATANQGSEATYESGFVIDKFPISRPNLTFSTLTVSNMSPEDSSIYLCSVVAGGGWTEAFFGQGTRLTVV.

CDR3 residues: CASSLVRATDTQYF. As DNA, the CDR3 is TGTGCCAGCAGCTTAGTGAGAGCCACAGATACGCAGTATTTT. The V gene is TRBV7-8, the J gene TRBJ2-3, with D unclear. Germline CDR1 and CDR2: SGHVS and FQNEAQ. Deletions cut 1 base from V and 2 bases from J, with 7 bases between. The CDR3 runs to 14 residues.

This sequence joins TRBV5-6 and TRBJ2-7, with 8 bases that match TRBD1. Germline trimming cut 2 bases from V and 6 bases from J; bases unmatched to any gene: 13. This CDR3 is built from 16 residues. Germline CDR1 and CDR2: SGHDT and YYEEEE. As DNA, the CDR3 is TGTGCCAGCAGCTTACCCGGGACAGGAGACGTTGGCGAGCAGTACTTC. The encoded protein is CASSLPGTGDVGEQYF. The full variable domain, rest sourced from reference TRBV5-6 and TRBJ2-7, is DAGVTQSPTHLIKTRGQQVTLRCSPKSGHDTVSWYQQALGQGPQFIFQYYEEEERQRGNFPDRFSGHQFPNYSSELNVNALLLGDSALYLCASSLPGTGDVGEQYFGPGTRLTVT.

The CDR3 spells CASSTPGTGAEAFF. As DNA, the CDR3 is TGTGCCAGCAGTACCCCCGGGACAGGGGCTGAAGCTTTCTTT. The chain combines TRBV6-6 with TRBJ1-1; 10 bases match TRBD1. Germline CDR1 reads MNHNY; CDR2 reads SVGAGI (reference sequence). V was clipped by 5 bases and J by 6 bases; unmatched bases: 6. The CDR3 is 14 amino acids.

The chain is built from TRBV9 and TRBJ2-1, with 13 nucleotides matching TRBD2. This CDR3 is 18 amino acids long. The V and J ends lost 0 bases and 7 bases, in that order; junction bases with no gene match: 10. CDR1 and CDR2 from the germline V gene are SGDLS and YYNGEE. Written as DNA, the CDR3 is TGTGCCAGCAGCGTAGCTGGACCAAGACTAGCGGGGGGTAATGAGCAGTTCTTC. Residues: CASSVAGPRLAGGNEQFF. The complete variable domain, with remaining parts taken from reference TRBV9 and TRBJ2-1, reads DSGVTQTPKHLITATGQRVTLRCSPRSGDLSVYWYQQSLDQGLQFLIQYYNGEERAKGNILERFSAQQFPDLHSELNLSSLELGDSALYFCASSVAGPRLAGGNEQFFGPGTRLTVL.

J is TRBJ2-5 and V is TRBV7-2; no clear D gene. V was cut by 2 bases and J by 5 bases, with 9 bases left in between. Germline V gene lookup returns CDR1 SGHTA and CDR2 FQGNSA. The CDR3 loop spans 13 amino acids. The CDR3 loop is CASSLSFSETQYF. CDR3 DNA: TGTGCCAGCAGCTTATCATTTTCCGAGACCCAGTACTTC.

The gene calls are TRBV15 and TRBJ1-4, with D possibly matching TRBD1 (6 bases). Germline V CDR1 and CDR2: LNHNV, YYDKDF (reference sequence). The CDR3 is 15 residues long. V was shortened by 3 bases and J by 5 bases, with 13 bases between the two germline ends. CDR3 bases: TGTGCCACCAGCAGCCGGACAGCCACGAATGAAAAACTGTTTTTT. It yields the protein CATSSRTATNEKLFF.

Details on this clone: At one of its ends the junction is not consistent with the germline gene, which may arise from a read error. The genes are TRBV19 and TRBJ1-1; 7 nucleotides match TRBD1. CDR3 length: 15 amino acids. Germline CDR1 reads LNHDA; CDR2 reads SQIVND (reference sequence). CDR3 sequence reads: CANSLRTGLDTEAFF. The CDR3 DNA sequence: TGTGCCAATAGTCTAAGGACAGGTTTGGACACTGAAGCTTTCTTT.

V usage is TRBV5-4 and J usage is TRBJ1-2; 11 positions match TRBD1. The length of the CDR3 is 15 residues. The V and J ends lost 1 base and 8 bases, in that order; junction bases with no gene match: 7. Germline lookup yields CDR1 SGHNT and CDR2 YYREEE (reference sequence). CDR3 residues: CASSLTGTGGLGYTF. As DNA, the CDR3 is TGTGCCAGCAGCTTGACCGGGACAGGGGGTTTGGGCTACACCTTC.

The chain has TRBV6-5 and TRBJ1-4; D is uncertain. V gave up 6 bases and J gave up 8 bases, with 16 bases separating them. The CDR3 runs to 14 residues. Germline V gene data show CDR1 as MNHEY and CDR2 as SVGAGI. The CDR3 coding sequence is TGTGCCAGCAGCCTGGCCACGAGCGGGGAAAAACTGTTTTTT. Its translation: CASSLATSGEKLFF.

The rearrangement joins TRBV18 to TRBJ1-2; 8 bases match TRBD1. The CDR3 loop spans 14 amino acids. Germline V gene lookup returns CDR1 KGHSH and CDR2 LQKENI. With 3 bases clipped from V and 8 bases from J, the junction kept 8 bases outside the gene matches. The CDR3 sequence: CASSPIDRGEGYTF. CDR3 sequence (DNA): TGTGCCAGCTCACCGATTGACAGGGGAGAGGGCTACACCTTC.

Here the CDR3 reads CASSLRLAGGYEQYF. In nucleotides, the CDR3 is TGTGCCAGCAGTCTAAGACTAGCTGGGGGCTACGAGCAGTACTTC. V usage is TRBV4-2 and J usage is TRBJ2-7; 7 nucleotides line up with TRBD2. V trimming: 6 bases; J trimming: 3 bases; junction bases outside the gene matches: 11. This CDR3 contains 15 residues. The germline V gene has CDR1 LGHNA and CDR2 YNFKEQ.

The V gene is TRBV6-6, the J gene TRBJ1-3; TRBD1 matches at 7 bases. CDR1 is MNHNY and CDR2 is SVGAGI in the germline V gene (reference sequence). The CDR3 consists of 14 residues. V was pared by 6 bases and J by 8 bases, with 10 bases of the junction left unmatched. The CDR3 here is CASSRLRGQDTIYF. CDR3 sequence (DNA): TGTGCCAGCAGCCGACTAAGGGGGCAGGACACCATATATTTT.

CDR3: CASSLRGGTDTQYF. CDR3 sequence (DNA): TGTGCCAGCAGCTTAAGAGGGGGAACAGATACGCAGTATTTT. The chain has TRBV7-9 and TRBJ2-3; TRBD1 might be the D (6 bases). Trimming took 2 bases from V and 3 from J, leaving 9 bases between them. CDR3 length: 14 residues. Germline CDR1 is SEHNR and CDR2 is FQNEAQ (reference sequence). The full variable domain, rest sourced from reference TRBV7-9 and TRBJ2-3, is DTGVSQNPRHKITKRGQNVTFRCDPISEHNRLYWYRQTLGQGPEFLTYFQNEAQLEKSRLLSDRFSAERPKGSFSTLEIQRTEQGDSAMYLCASSLRGGTDTQYFGPGTRLTVL.

The chain is built from TRBV28 and TRBJ1-2; TRBD1 agrees at 9 bases. J was trimmed by 4 bases and V by 6 bases; bases with no gene match: 6. The CDR3 consists of 14 residues. Germline V gene sequence: CDR1 MDHEN, CDR2 SYDVKM. The chain's CDR3 is CASREQGAGYGYTF. DNA for the CDR3: TGTGCCAGCAGAGAACAGGGGGCGGGCTATGGCTACACCTTC.

The V gene is TRBV5-5, the J gene TRBJ2-3; 7 bases align to TRBD2. V trimming: 1 base; J trimming: 5 bases; junction bases outside the gene matches: 1. This CDR3 contains 13 residues. Germline CDR1 is SGHKS and CDR2 is YYEKEE (reference sequence). The CDR3, as DNA: TGTGCCAGCAGCTTGTGGGGGGGAGATACGCAGTATTTT. Its translation is CASSLWGGDTQYF. Looking up the rest from reference TRBV5-5 and TRBJ2-3 gives the full variable domain: DAGVTQSPTHLIKTRGQQVTLRCSPISGHKSVSWYQQVLGQGPQFIFQYYEKEERGRGNFPDRFSARQFPNYSSELNVNALLLGDSALYLCASSLWGGDTQYFGPGTRLTVL.

The V gene is TRBV19, the J gene TRBJ1-2; no clear D. Germline V gene sequence: CDR1 LNHDA, CDR2 SQIVND (reference sequence). Trimming left V 1 base short and J 3 bases short, with 3 bases between. This CDR3 spans 12 amino acids. CDR3 loop: CASSIGDYGYTF. Written as DNA, the CDR3 is TGTGCCAGTAGTATAGGAGACTATGGCTACACCTTC.

This clone was detected a few times. V usage is TRBV5-1 and J usage is TRBJ1-6; possibly TRBD1 for D (5 bases). Trimming stripped 4 bases from V and 7 bases from J, with 15 bases between. In germline, CDR1 is SGHRS, CDR2 YFSETQ. This CDR3 is 15 amino acids long. The CDR3 coding sequence is TGCGCCAGCAGCCCAGGGTTCGGAGGGAATTCACCCCTCCACTTT. This codes for CASSPGFGGNSPLHF.